A selection of T cell receptor beta chains follows, all from one sample in a study of T cell responses to AZD1222 COVID-19 vaccine. The method was immunoSEQ multiplex PCR; TCRdb's version includes in-frame clones alone and lacks a portion of them. Here the sample spans approximately 170,000 clones, around 89% being singletons. The source material was peripheral blood, sampled on day 0 of AZD1222 vaccination. These receptors all stem from an adult in good health. Both conserved end residues are part of each CDR3. Fields, in order: J gene, D gene, clone size, V gene, CDR3 protein, CDR3 DNA. D genes are given only for firm matches. Rows give clone size only sometimes, using once, few, many, or a class for an expanded clone.

>TRBJ2-2|NA|NA|TRBV29-1
CSVGSVDGELFF
TGCAGCGTTGGGTCAGTAGACGGGGAGCTGTTTTTT
>TRBJ2-5|NA|NA|TRBV18
CASSPGAAYQETQYF
TGTGCCAGCTCACCCGGGGCGGCTTACCAAGAGACCCAGTACTTC
>TRBJ2-3|NA|NA|TRBV9
CASSVGVEADTQYF
TGTGCCAGCAGCGTAGGGGTGGAGGCAGATACGCAGTATTTT
>TRBJ1-5|NA|NA|TRBV28
CASSLLVGGHQPQHF
TGTGCCAGCAGTTTATTGGTTGGGGGTCATCAGCCCCAGCATTTT
>TRBJ1-6|NA|NA|TRBV30
CAWSVSNISPLHF
TGTGCCTGGAGTGTAAGCAATATCTCACCCCTCCACTTT
>TRBJ1-1|NA|NA|TRBV11-2
CASSLEWGLNTEAFF
TGTGCCAGCAGCTTAGAGTGGGGTTTGAACACTGAAGCTTTCTTT
>TRBJ1-2|NA|NA|TRBV6-5
CASSPFREGSSGYTF
TGTGCCAGCAGTCCCTTCAGGGAGGGTTCAAGTGGCTACACCTTC
>TRBJ1-4|NA|NA|TRBV19
CASTQGTFNEKLFF
TGTGCCAGTACCCAGGGGACCTTTAATGAAAAACTGTTTTTT
>TRBJ2-7|NA|NA|TRBV7-5
CARSLEDRALCEQYF
TGTGCCAGAAGCTTAGAGGACAGGGCGCTTTGCGAGCAGTACTTC
>TRBJ1-2|TRBD1|once|TRBV6-1
CASSEGTGGYGYTF
TGTGCCAGCAGTGAAGGGACAGGGGGCTATGGCTACACCTTC
>TRBJ2-3|NA|NA|TRBV5-1
CASSLETGRDTQYF
TGCGCCAGCAGCCTCGAGACGGGGAGAGATACGCAGTATTTT
>TRBJ2-1|TRBD1|NA|TRBV27
CASSLLSATGSYNEQFF
TGTGCCAGCAGTTTACTGTCTGCGACAGGGTCCTACAATGAGCAGTTCTTC
>TRBJ2-3|NA|once|TRBV18
CASSPVGSGTDTQYF
TGTGCCAGCTCACCAGTGGGGTCCGGCACAGATACGCAGTATTTT
>TRBJ1-1|NA|NA|TRBV20-1
CSASYTNTEAFF
TGCAGTGCTAGTTACACGAACACTGAAGCTTTCTTT
>TRBJ1-3|NA|once|TRBV20-1
CSASGQLGNTIYF
TGCAGTGCTAGTGGCCAGCTTGGAAACACCATATATTTT
>TRBJ2-3|NA|NA|TRBV6-5
CASSYSSLMGTDTQYF
TGTGCCAGCAGTTACTCTTCGCTAATGGGCACAGATACGCAGTATTTT
>TRBJ2-3|NA|NA|TRBV11-2
CASSLERNYKWDTQYF
TGTGCCAGCAGCTTGGAACGGAACTATAAGTGGGATACGCAGTATTTT
>TRBJ1-5|NA|once|TRBV6-2/TRBV6-3
CASSLTDQPQHF
TGTGCCAGCAGCCTGACCGATCAGCCCCAGCATTTT
>TRBJ2-2|TRBD1|NA|TRBV7-6
CASSSYRDRGPGELFF
TGTGCCAGCAGCTCGTACCGGGACAGAGGCCCCGGGGAGCTGTTTTTT
>TRBJ2-5|TRBD2|NA|TRBV7-3
CASSLRGFSSGGAQETQYF
TGTGCCAGCAGCTTAAGAGGCTTTTCTAGCGGGGGGGCCCAAGAGACCCAGTACTTC
>TRBJ2-2|TRBD1|NA|TRBV5-6
CASSLGQAVTGELFF
TGTGCCAGCAGCTTAGGACAGGCGGTCACCGGGGAGCTGTTTTTT
>TRBJ2-3|NA|NA|TRBV5-1
CASSASRGNPTDTQYF
TGCGCCAGCAGCGCTTCCCGGGGGAACCCCACAGATACGCAGTATTTT
>TRBJ1-5|NA|NA|TRBV30
CAWGLGESNQPQHF
TGTGCCTGGGGGCTTGGGGAAAGCAATCAGCCCCAGCATTTT
>TRBJ2-3|NA|NA|TRBV27
CASSWRGPDTQYF
TGTGCCAGCAGTTGGCGGGGGCCCGATACGCAGTATTTT
>TRBJ1-2|NA|once|TRBV5-6
CASSMSLANYGYTF
TGTGCCAGCAGCATGTCCTTGGCGAACTATGGCTACACCTTC
>TRBJ1-2|NA|NA|TRBV7-2
CASSFLRSPNYGYTF
TGTGCCAGCAGCTTTCTAAGGTCCCCTAACTATGGCTACACCTTC
>TRBJ2-5|TRBD2|once|TRBV27
CASSSLAGGAETQYF
TGTGCCAGCAGTTCCCTAGCGGGGGGGGCAGAGACCCAGTACTTC
>TRBJ1-5|NA|few|TRBV10-3
CAISESGTNQPQHF
TGTGCCATCAGTGAGTCGGGCACAAATCAGCCCCAGCATTTT
>TRBJ1-1|NA|NA|TRBV19
CASSGQLNEAFF
TGTGCCAGTAGCGGACAGTTGAATGAAGCTTTCTTT
>TRBJ2-7|TRBD1|NA|TRBV6-5
CASRRDRGSYEQYF
TGTGCCAGCAGGAGGGACAGGGGGTCTTACGAGCAGTACTTC
>TRBJ2-1|NA|NA|TRBV3-1/TRBV3-2
CASSLSVLPACNEQFF
TGTGCCAGCAGCCTTAGCGTCCTCCCCGCTTGCAATGAGCAGTTCTTC